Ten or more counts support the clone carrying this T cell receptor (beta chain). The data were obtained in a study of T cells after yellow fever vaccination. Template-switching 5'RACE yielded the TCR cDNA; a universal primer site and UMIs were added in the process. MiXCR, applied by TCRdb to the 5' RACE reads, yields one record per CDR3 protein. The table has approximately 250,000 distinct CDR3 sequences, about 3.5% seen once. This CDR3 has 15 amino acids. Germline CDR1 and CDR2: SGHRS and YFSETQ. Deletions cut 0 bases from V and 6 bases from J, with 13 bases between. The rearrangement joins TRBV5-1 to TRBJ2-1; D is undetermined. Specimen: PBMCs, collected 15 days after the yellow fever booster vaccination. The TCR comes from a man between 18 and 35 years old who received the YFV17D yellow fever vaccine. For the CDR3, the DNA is TGCGCCAGCAGCTTGGGCCCTCCACCATCCAATGAGCAGTTCTTC. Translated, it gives CASSLGPPPSNEQFF.